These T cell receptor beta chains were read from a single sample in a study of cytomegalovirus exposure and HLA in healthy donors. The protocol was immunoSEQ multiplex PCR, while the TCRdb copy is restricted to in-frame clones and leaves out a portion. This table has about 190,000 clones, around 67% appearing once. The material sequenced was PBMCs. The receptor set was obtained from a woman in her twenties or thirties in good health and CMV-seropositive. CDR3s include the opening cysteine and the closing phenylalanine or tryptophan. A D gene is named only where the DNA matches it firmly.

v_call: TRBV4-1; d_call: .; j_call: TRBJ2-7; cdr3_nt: TGCGCCAGCAGCCAAGATAAGTTAGGAGATCCGAAAGGCGAGCAGTACTTC; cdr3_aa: CASSQDKLGDPKGEQYF
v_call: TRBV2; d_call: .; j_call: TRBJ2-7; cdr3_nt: TGTGCCAGCAGTGATCGACTAAGTTACGAGCAGTACTTC; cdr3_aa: CASSDRLSYEQYF
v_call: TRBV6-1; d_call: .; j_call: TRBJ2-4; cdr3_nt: TGTGCCAGCGCCGACAACACCAAAAACATTCAGTACTTC; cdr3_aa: CASADNTKNIQYF
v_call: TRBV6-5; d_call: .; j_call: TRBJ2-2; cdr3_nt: TGTGCCAGCAGTTTCCTGCCGGGGACCGGGGAGCTGTTTTTT; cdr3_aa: CASSFLPGTGELFF
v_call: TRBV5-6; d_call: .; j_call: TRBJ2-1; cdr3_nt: TGTGCCAGCAGCACGACACCTATCTCCTACAATGAGCAGTTCTTC; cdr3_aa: CASSTTPISYNEQFF
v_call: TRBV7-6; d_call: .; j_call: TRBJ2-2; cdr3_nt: TGTGCCAGCAGAGAACTAGTCGGTAACGGGGAGCTGTTTTTT; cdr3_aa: CASRELVGNGELFF
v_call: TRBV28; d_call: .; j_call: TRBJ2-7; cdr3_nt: TGTGCCAGCAGTCCACAGGGACACTACGAGCAGTACTTC; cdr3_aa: CASSPQGHYEQYF
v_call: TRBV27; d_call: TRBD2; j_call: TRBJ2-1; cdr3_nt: TGTGCCAGCAGCCTCAGACTAGCGGGAGTAACTTACAATGAGCAGTTCTTC; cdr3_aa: CASSLRLAGVTYNEQFF
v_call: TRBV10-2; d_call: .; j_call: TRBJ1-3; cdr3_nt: TGCGCCAGCAGTGTCAGGGGATCTGGAAACACCATATATTTT; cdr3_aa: CASSVRGSGNTIYF
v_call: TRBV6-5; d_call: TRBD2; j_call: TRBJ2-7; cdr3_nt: TGTGCCAGCAATCGACTAGCGGGAGACTACGAGCAGTACTTC; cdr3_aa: CASNRLAGDYEQYF
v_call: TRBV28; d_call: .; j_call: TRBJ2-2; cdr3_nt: TGTGCCAGCAGCGTTACCGGGGAGCTGTTTTTT; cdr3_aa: CASSVTGELFF
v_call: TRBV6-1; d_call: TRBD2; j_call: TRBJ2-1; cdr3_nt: TGTGCCAGCCTAAGAGCGGGAGAGCAGTTCTTC; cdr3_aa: CASLRAGEQFF
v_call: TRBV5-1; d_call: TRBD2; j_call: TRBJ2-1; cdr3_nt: TGCGCCAGCAGCTGGACTAGCGGGAGTATGAATGAGCAGTTCTTC; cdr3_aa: CASSWTSGSMNEQFF
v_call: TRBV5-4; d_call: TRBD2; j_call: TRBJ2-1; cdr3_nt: TGTGCCAGCAGCTTGGGCGGGAGGGCCCTAGGGGAGCAGTTCTTC; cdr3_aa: CASSLGGRALGEQFF
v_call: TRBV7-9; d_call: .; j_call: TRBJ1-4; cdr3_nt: TGTGCCAGCACCTGGGGGGAAGACGAAAAACTGTTTTTT; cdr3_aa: CASTWGEDEKLFF
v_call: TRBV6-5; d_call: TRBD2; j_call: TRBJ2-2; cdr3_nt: TGTGCCAGCAGTTACGGGACTAGCTGGGCCCGGGAGCTGTTTTTT; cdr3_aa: CASSYGTSWARELFF
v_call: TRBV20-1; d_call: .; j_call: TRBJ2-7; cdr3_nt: TGCAGTGCTCTAGAAAGCTACGAGCAGTACTTC; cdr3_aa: CSALESYEQYF